A single sample gave rise to the 21 T cell receptor beta chains below, sequenced in a study of technical replicates of blood from a handful of donors. TCRdb keeps only in-frame clones here, not all; method: immunoSEQ multiplex PCR. The table lists 55,000 to 60,000 clones, roughly 93% of them singletons, with 4.2% in the top ten. The sample was PBMCs. Receptors originate from a human donor in good health. Some clones in this sample may be carry-over from other donors' samples.

V and J are TRBV2 and TRBJ2-7; D may be TRBD1 (6 bases). The CDR3 length is 13 residues. Looked up from germline, CDR1 is SNHLY and CDR2 is FYNNEI. The V end was cut by 6 bases, the J end by 0 bases, with 9 bases between. The CDR3 bases are TGTGCCAGCAGAGCAGGGGTCTCCTACGAGCAGTACTTC. Translation: CASRAGVSYEQYF. Together with reference TRBV2 and TRBJ2-7, the CDR3 gives the full variable domain: EPEVTQTPSHQVTQMGQEVILRCVPISNHLYFYWYRQILGQKVEFLVSFYNNEISEKSEIFDDQFSVERPDGSNFTLKIRSTKLEDSAMYFCASRAGVSYEQYFGPGTRLTVT.

This chain joins TRBV6-1 and TRBJ1-1; the D is unclear. V was pared by 6 bases and J by 6 bases, with 20 bases between. Germline V gene lookup returns CDR1 MNHNS and CDR2 SASEGT. The CDR3 has 15 amino acids. CDR3 amino acids: CASRVLDIEGPEAFF. In nucleotides, the CDR3 is TGTGCCAGCAGAGTTTTAGACATTGAGGGCCCTGAAGCTTTCTTT.

The chain joins TRBV27 to TRBJ2-3; D is unresolved. This CDR3 has 15 amino acids. Germline assignment: CDR1 MNHEY and CDR2 SMNVEV (reference sequence). V was clipped by 2 bases and J by 3 bases, with 12 bases between them. CDR3 sequence (DNA): TGTGCCAGCAGTTTACTGAGTGATCGTACAGATACGCAGTATTTT. It yields the protein CASSLLSDRTDTQYF.

The chain carries TRBV9 and TRBJ2-5; 11 bases are shared with TRBD2. Germline V gives CDR1 SGDLS, CDR2 YYNGEE. The CDR3 has 16 residues. J gave up 5 bases and V 3 bases, and 9 bases lay outside the gene matches. As DNA, the CDR3 is TGTGCCAGCAGCGCCAACCTAGCGGGGGGCCGGGAGACCCAGTACTTC. This translates into CASSANLAGGRETQYF.

This chain connects TRBV4-3 to TRBJ2-1; 9 nucleotides line up with TRBD2. Germline V gene data show CDR1 as LGHNA and CDR2 as YSLEER. This CDR3 comprises 17 residues. V lost 0 bases and J lost 2; bases outside the gene matches: 5. The CDR3 region has the DNA TGCGCCAGCAGCCAAGAAGGCGGGGGGGCGGCCTACAATGAGCAGTTCTTC. This encodes CASSQEGGGAAYNEQFF.

The chain is built from TRBV28 and TRBJ2-7; unclear D gene. The CDR3 is 12 amino acids. With 3 bases removed from V and 6 bases from J, the gap between germline ends came to 9 bases. Germline V CDR1 and CDR2: MDHEN, SYDVKM. In DNA, the CDR3 is TGTGCCAGCAGTTTGGCGTCGGGCGAGCAGTACTTC. Its protein product is CASSLASGEQYF.

The chain recombines TRBV10-1 with TRBJ1-5, with a tentative D call TRBD1 (6 bases). V was trimmed by 11 bases and J by 6 bases, leaving 20 bases between them. Per germline, CDR1 WNHNN and CDR2 SYGVQD (reference sequence). The CDR3 contains 14 residues. The CDR3 coding sequence is TGCGCCCGCCGGCCGGACAGATTAAGTCAGCCCCAGCATTTT. This sequence encodes CARRPDRLSQPQHF.

The J gene is TRBJ2-5, the V gene TRBV7-2; 11 bases line up with TRBD1. The CDR3 is 15 residues long. J lost 4 bases, V lost 1 base, and 2 bases had no gene match. CDR1 is SGHTA, CDR2 FQGNSA, per germline. The DNA for the CDR3 is TGTGCCAGCAGCTTAGGGGACAGGGGGGCAGAGACCCAGTACTTC. It specifies CASSLGDRGAETQYF.

The chain recombines TRBV6-5 with TRBJ1-6, with 7 bases fitting TRBD1. CDR1 and CDR2 from the germline V gene are MNHEY and SVGAGI. This CDR3 has 15 amino acids. V was pared by 6 bases and J by 3 bases, with 5 bases of the junction left unmatched. The CDR3 DNA reads TGTGCCAGCAGCCAGGGACAGATCTATAATTCACCCCTCCACTTT. Translated, it gives CASSQGQIYNSPLHF.

This clone was counted between two and nine times. The V gene is TRBV6-5, the J gene TRBJ1-1; D ambiguous. This CDR3 is 13 amino acids long. Germline V gene data show CDR1 as MNHEY and CDR2 as SVGAGI. The V end was cut by 6 bases, the J end by 0 bases, with 8 bases between. CDR3: CASRTEMNTEAFF. The CDR3 coding sequence is TGTGCCAGCAGAACAGAAATGAACACTGAAGCTTTCTTT.

This chain links TRBV2 with TRBJ2-1; 7 bases align to TRBD2. This CDR3 has 16 residues. Losses at the gene ends were 5 bases for V and 0 bases for J; bases not matched to a gene: 7. CDR1 and CDR2 from the germline V gene are SNHLY and FYNNEI. CDR3 region: CASSKGTTSSYNEQFF. DNA for the CDR3: TGTGCCAGCAGTAAGGGGACTACGAGCTCCTACAATGAGCAGTTCTTC.

The chain combines TRBV29-1 with TRBJ1-1, with 11 bases identical to TRBD1. Germline V gene sequence: CDR1 SQVTM, CDR2 ANQGSEA. The V gene end was trimmed by 5 bases and the J gene end by 4 bases; junction bases not matched to a gene: 6. This CDR3 is 14 amino acids long. The CDR3 nucleotides read TGCAGCGTTTCGTGGACAGGGGGCACCACTGAAGCTTTCTTT. Residues: CSVSWTGGTTEAFF. The entire variable domain, with the rest obtained from reference TRBV29-1 and TRBJ1-1, is as follows: SAVISQKPSRDICQRGTSLTIQCQVDSQVTMMFWYRQQPGQSLTLIATANQGSEATYESGFVIDKFPISRPNLTFSTLTVSNMSPEDSSIYLCSVSWTGGTTEAFFGQGTRLTVV.

This clone was seen just once. The CDR3 bases are TGCGCCAGCAGCCCCGGGAGGGGTGGGTCCTACAATGAGCAGTTCTTC. Encoded protein: CASSPGRGGSYNEQFF. The rearrangement uses TRBV5-1 and TRBJ2-1, with 8 bases that match TRBD2. The CDR3 is 16 amino acids. The V and J ends lost 4 bases and 1 base, in that order; junction bases with no gene match: 7. CDR1 and CDR2 (germline): SGHRS, YFSETQ.

This clone was observed a few times. The V gene is TRBV5-5, the J gene TRBJ2-3; 8 bases map to TRBD2. The trim removed 4 bases at V and 5 bases at J, leaving 12 bases unmatched. CDR1 is SGHKS and CDR2 is YYEKEE in the germline V gene (reference sequence). CDR3 length equals 16 residues. The CDR3 nucleotides read TGTGCCAGCAGCACAGGGCCTAGCGGGTGGGGAGATACGCAGTATTTT. Encoded protein: CASSTGPSGWGDTQYF.

The chain links TRBV5-4 to TRBJ2-7; 10 bases match TRBD1. The V and J ends lost 6 bases and 5 bases, in that order; junction bases with no gene match: 11. Germline CDR1 is SGHNT and CDR2 is YYREEE (reference sequence). The CDR3 is 15 residues long. DNA for the CDR3: TGTGCCAGCACCCAAAGCGGGACAGGGGCAAACGAGCAGTACTTC. It translates to CASTQSGTGANEQYF.

The J gene is TRBJ1-2, the V gene TRBV30, with 9 bases fitting TRBD1. V lost 1 base to trimming and J lost 6 bases; unmatched junction nucleotides: 6. Germline CDR1 reads GTSNPN; CDR2 reads SVGIG (reference sequence). The CDR3 is 14 amino acids. The CDR3 region is CAWSARQGVDGYTF. The CDR3 coding sequence is TGTGCCTGGAGTGCTAGACAGGGGGTCGATGGCTACACCTTC. The complete variable domain, with remaining parts taken from reference TRBV30 and TRBJ1-2, reads SQTIHQWPATLVQPVGSPLSLECTVEGTSNPNLYWYRQAAGRGLQLLFYSVGIGQISSEVPQNLSASRPQDRQFILSSKKLLLSDSGFYLCAWSARQGVDGYTFGSGTRLTVV.

The gene calls are TRBV7-2 and TRBJ2-7; possible D gene TRBD1, 6 bases. The CDR3 length is 14 residues. The ends were cut back, 3 bases at V and 6 bases at J, with 15 bases in the middle. CDR1 is SGHTA, CDR2 FQGNSA, per germline. The CDR3 sequence is CASSFRQGQVEQYF. The CDR3 bases are TGTGCCAGCAGCTTTAGGCAGGGGCAGGTCGAGCAGTACTTC.

The chain carries TRBV5-5 and TRBJ1-2, with D unclear. Germline V gene sequence: CDR1 SGHKS, CDR2 YYEKEE (reference sequence). V was shortened by 1 base and J by 3 bases, with 13 bases between the two germline ends. The CDR3 extends over 15 amino acids. The CDR3 sequence is CASSLLQASHYGYTF. Here the CDR3 DNA reads TGTGCCAGCAGCTTGTTGCAAGCAAGCCACTATGGCTACACCTTC.

This sequence joins TRBV25-1 and TRBJ2-3, with TRBD2 as a possible D gene (6 bases). The germline V gene has CDR1 MGHDK and CDR2 SYGVNS. With 6 bases removed from V and 3 bases from J, the gap between germline ends came to 16 bases. This CDR3 has 15 amino acids. Here the CDR3 reads CASSLPEGLTDTQYF. CDR3 nucleotides: TGTGCCAGCAGCCTGCCGGAGGGGCTGACAGATACGCAGTATTTT. The full variable domain, completed using reference TRBV25-1 and TRBJ2-3, is EADIYQTPRYLVIGTGKKITLECSQTMGHDKMYWYQQDPGMELHLIHYSYGVNSTEKGDLSSESTVSRIRTEHFPLTLESARPSHTSQYLCASSLPEGLTDTQYFGPGTRLTVL.

The rearrangement joins TRBV6-6 to TRBJ2-2, with D tentatively TRBD2 (7 bases). Trimming removed 0 bases from V and 4 bases from J, with 9 bases in between. This CDR3 comprises 15 residues. Germline CDR1 MNHNY, CDR2 SVGAGI (reference sequence). The CDR3 spells CASSYSGGGTGELFF. The CDR3 coding sequence is TGTGCCAGCAGTTACTCGGGAGGGGGCACCGGGGAGCTGTTTTTT.

This clone was seen once. The genes are TRBV14 and TRBJ1-2; 7 bases align to TRBD1. Trimming cost V 4 bases and J 5 bases; bases outside gene matches: 4. In germline, CDR1 is SGHDN, CDR2 FVKESK. The CDR3 is 13 residues long. The CDR3 DNA is TGTGCCAGCAGCCGAGGGACAGTATATGGCTACACCTTC. Translated, it gives CASSRGTVYGYTF.